This TCR beta chain was retrieved from a study of T cell responses to AZD1222 COVID-19 vaccine. V lost 3 bases, J lost 9 bases, and 7 bases stayed unmatched. This CDR3 contains 14 residues. Germline-derived CDR1 and CDR2 are SGHTA and FQGNSA. There are a few counts of this clone. Data came from immunoSEQ multiplex PCR; TCRdb stores just in-frame clones and leaves some out. The data hold about 140,000 clones, with 92% observed a single time. The origin of this receptor is an adult who received the AZD1222 COVID-19 vaccine. The material sequenced was peripheral blood, taken 28 days after the second AZD1222 dose. V is TRBV7-2 and J is TRBJ2-1, with 8 nucleotides matching TRBD1. The CDR3 loop reads CASSLAGGFREQFF. The DNA for the CDR3 is TGTGCCAGCAGCTTGGCAGGGGGCTTTCGTGAGCAGTTCTTC.